These 6 T cell receptor beta chains were sequenced from one sample in a study of T cells after yellow fever vaccination (dated by TCRdb to between 2018 and 2021). The treatment or condition label here, explained by the study, means: live attenuated yellow fever vaccine strain. Preparation of the library involved 5' RACE. Sequenced on an Illumina NovaSeq 6000. TCRdb trimmed public reads at Q25 via fastp, called clones via MiXCR and kept in-frame beta chains. One record per CDR3 amino acid sequence lists the most common genes and DNA. In all, the sample holds approximately 90,000 distinct CDR3 sequences, and under 7% of those were seen once. The ten largest clones take up 35% to 50% of the sample. This material consisted of CD8+ T cells sorted from PBMCs, taken 10 days after the yellow fever booster vaccination. The receptors derive from a man aged 18 to 30 who received the YFV17D yellow fever vaccine.

The chain has TRBV5-8 and TRBJ2-7; possibly TRBD1 or TRBD2 for D (5 bases each). V shed 2 bases and J shed 0 bases, with 18 bases lying between them. Germline loops: CDR1 SGHTS, CDR2 YDEGEE. This CDR3 is built from 17 residues. The CDR3 spells CASSFGGAAGVSYEQYF. CDR3 DNA sequence: TGTGCCAGCAGCTTCGGTGGGGCAGCCGGGGTCTCCTACGAGCAGTACTTC.

CDR3 in amino acids: CASSQAIRNEKLFF. In DNA, the CDR3 is TGTGCCAGCAGCCAGGCGATACGGAATGAAAAACTGTTTTTT. The genes are TRBV6-6 and TRBJ1-4; D uncertain. The CDR3 length is 14 residues. V was cut by 6 bases and J by 5 bases, with 13 bases left in between. Per germline, CDR1 MNHNY and CDR2 SVGAGI (reference sequence).

The chain is built from TRBV7-8 and TRBJ1-2; TRBD1 is a possible D gene (5 bases). V was cut by 5 bases and J by 0 bases, with 16 bases left in between. The CDR3 extends over 16 amino acids. The germline CDR1 and CDR2 sequences are SGHVS and FQNEAQ. CDR3 in amino acids: CASSLGQAWANYGYTF. CDR3 sequence (DNA): TGTGCCAGCAGCCTCGGACAAGCCTGGGCTAACTATGGCTACACCTTC. The variable domain in full, completed from reference TRBV7-8 and TRBJ1-2, reads GAGVSQSPRYKVAKRGQDVALRCDPISGHVSLFWYQQALGQGPEFLTYFQNEAQLDKSGLPSDRFFAERPEGSVSTLKIQRTQQEDSAVYLCASSLGQAWANYGYTFGSGTRLTVV.

With regard to this clonotype: The junction does not match germline at one end; this may be a read error. The chain combines TRBV7-9 with TRBJ2-5, with D tentatively TRBD2 (5 bases). In germline, CDR1 is SEHNR, CDR2 FQNEAQ (reference sequence). This CDR3 is 12 amino acids long. In nucleotides, the CDR3 is TGTGCCAGCATCTTAGGAGGAGAGACCCAGTACTTC. This codes for CASILGGETQYF.

The genes are TRBV7-9 and TRBJ2-5, with D perhaps matching TRBD1 (6 bases). Germline V gene lookup returns CDR1 SEHNR and CDR2 FQNEAQ (reference sequence). V was clipped by 2 bases and J by 3 bases, with 16 bases between them. This CDR3 has 16 amino acids. The CDR3 region is CASSLYRDRQKETQYF. In nucleotides, the CDR3 is TGTGCCAGCAGCTTATACCGCGACAGGCAAAAAGAGACCCAGTACTTC.

This clonotype was seen a few times. The chain carries TRBV4-2 and TRBJ1-1; 7 bases fit TRBD1. The CDR3 is 17 residues long. Losses at the gene ends were 3 bases for V and 0 bases for J; bases not matched to a gene: 10. The germline CDR1 and CDR2 sequences are LGHNA and YNFKEQ. CDR3 in DNA: TGTGCCAGCAGCCAGGGGGACAGCTTAGGACTGAACACTGAAGCTTTCTTT. Residues: CASSQGDSLGLNTEAFF.